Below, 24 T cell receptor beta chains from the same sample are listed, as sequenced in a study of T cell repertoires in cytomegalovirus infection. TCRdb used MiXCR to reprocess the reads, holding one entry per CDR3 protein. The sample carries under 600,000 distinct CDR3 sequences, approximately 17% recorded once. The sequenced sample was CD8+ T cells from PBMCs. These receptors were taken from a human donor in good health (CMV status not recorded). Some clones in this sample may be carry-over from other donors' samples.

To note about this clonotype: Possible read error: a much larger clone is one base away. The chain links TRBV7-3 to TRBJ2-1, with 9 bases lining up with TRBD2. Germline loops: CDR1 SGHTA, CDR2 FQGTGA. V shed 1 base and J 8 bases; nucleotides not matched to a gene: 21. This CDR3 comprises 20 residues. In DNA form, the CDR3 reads TGTGCCAGCAGCTTAAACAGATATCCAGGCAGTGGCGGGGGGGCCTATGAGCAGTTCTTC. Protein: CASSLNRYPGSGGGAYEQFF.

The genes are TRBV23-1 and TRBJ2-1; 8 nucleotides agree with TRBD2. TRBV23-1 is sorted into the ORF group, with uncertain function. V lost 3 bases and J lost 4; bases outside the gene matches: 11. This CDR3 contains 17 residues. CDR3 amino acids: CASSQLPLAGEYNEQFF. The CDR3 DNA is TGCGCCAGCAGTCAGTTACCCCTAGCGGGCGAGTACAATGAGCAGTTCTTC.

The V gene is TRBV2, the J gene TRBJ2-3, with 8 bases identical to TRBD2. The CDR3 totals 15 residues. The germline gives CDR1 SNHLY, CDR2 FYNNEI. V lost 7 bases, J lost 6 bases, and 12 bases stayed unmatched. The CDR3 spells CASIRASGGRDTQYF. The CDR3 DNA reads TGTGCCAGCATTAGAGCCAGCGGGGGCCGGGATACGCAGTATTTT.

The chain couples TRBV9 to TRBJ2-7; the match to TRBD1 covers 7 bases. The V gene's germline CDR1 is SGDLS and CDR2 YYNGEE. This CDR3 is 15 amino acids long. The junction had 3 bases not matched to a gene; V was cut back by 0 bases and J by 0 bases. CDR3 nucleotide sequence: TGTGCCAGCAGCGTAGGGGACAGCAGCTCCTACGAGCAGTACTTC. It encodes CASSVGDSSSYEQYF.

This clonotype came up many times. CDR3 region: CASSLGGLKGYTF. CDR3 coding DNA: TGTGCCAGCAGCTTGGGGGGCCTAAAGGGCTACACCTTC. V and J are TRBV7-8 and TRBJ1-2; D may be TRBD1 (6 bases). Germline V gives CDR1 SGHVS, CDR2 FQNEAQ. This CDR3 has 13 residues. With 3 bases removed from V and 8 bases from J, the gap between germline ends came to 13 bases.

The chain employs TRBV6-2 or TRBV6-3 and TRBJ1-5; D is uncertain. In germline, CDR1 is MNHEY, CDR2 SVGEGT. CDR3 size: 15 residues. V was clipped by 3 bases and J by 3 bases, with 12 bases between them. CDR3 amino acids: CASSYTDGYNQPQHF. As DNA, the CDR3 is TGTGCCAGCAGTTATACGGACGGATACAATCAGCCCCAGCATTTT.

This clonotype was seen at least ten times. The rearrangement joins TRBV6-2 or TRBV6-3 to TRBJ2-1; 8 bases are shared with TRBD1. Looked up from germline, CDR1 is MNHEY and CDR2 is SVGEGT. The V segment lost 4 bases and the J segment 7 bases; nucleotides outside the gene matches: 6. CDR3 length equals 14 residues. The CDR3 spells CASSWTGLGNEQFF. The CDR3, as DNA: TGTGCCAGCAGTTGGACAGGGTTGGGGAATGAGCAGTTCTTC.

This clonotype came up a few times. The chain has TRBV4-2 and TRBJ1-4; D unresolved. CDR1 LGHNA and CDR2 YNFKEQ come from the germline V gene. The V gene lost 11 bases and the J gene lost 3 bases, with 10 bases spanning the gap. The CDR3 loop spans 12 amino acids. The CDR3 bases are TGTGCCTTCGGCGGGTCTAATGAAAAACTGTTTTTT. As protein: CAFGGSNEKLFF.

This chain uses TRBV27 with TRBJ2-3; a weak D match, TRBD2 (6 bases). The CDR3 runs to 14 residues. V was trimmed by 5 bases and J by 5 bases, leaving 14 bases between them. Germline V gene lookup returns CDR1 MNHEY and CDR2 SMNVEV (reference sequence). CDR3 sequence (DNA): TGTGCCAGCAGTATCCGGGGGTCTAAAGATACGCAGTATTTT. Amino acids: CASSIRGSKDTQYF.

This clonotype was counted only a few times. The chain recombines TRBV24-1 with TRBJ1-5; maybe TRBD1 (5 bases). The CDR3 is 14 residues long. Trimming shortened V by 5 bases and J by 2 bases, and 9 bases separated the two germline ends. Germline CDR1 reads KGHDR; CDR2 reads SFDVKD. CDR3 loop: CATSGGPCNQPQHF. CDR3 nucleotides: TGTGCCACCAGTGGGGGACCGTGCAATCAGCCCCAGCATTTT.

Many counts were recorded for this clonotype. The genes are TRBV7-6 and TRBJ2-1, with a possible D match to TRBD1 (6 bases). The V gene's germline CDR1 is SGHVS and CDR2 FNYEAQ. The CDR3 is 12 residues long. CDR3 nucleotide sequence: TGTGCAACAGGGACCTTATCTCGTGAGCAGTTCTTC. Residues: CATGTLSREQFF.

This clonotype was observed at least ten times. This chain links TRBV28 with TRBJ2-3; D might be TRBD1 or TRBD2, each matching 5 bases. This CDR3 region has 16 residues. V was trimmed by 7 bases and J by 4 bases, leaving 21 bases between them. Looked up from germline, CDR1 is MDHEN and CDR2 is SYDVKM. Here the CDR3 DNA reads TGTGCCAGCAACTTTAGGGGCCGGAGCGGTGCAGATACGCAGTATTTT. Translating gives CASNFRGRSGADTQYF. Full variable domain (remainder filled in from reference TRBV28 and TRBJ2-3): DVKVTQSSRYLVKRTGEKVFLECVQDMDHENMFWYRQDPGLGLRLIYFSYDVKMKEKGDIPEGYSVSREKKERFSLILESASTNQTSMYLCASNFRGRSGADTQYFGPGTRLTVL.

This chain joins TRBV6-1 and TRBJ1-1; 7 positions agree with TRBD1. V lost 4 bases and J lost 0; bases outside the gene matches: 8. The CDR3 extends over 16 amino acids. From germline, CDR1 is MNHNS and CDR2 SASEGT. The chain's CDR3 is CASSAYRGILNTEAFF. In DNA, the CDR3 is TGTGCCAGCAGTGCTTACAGGGGTATCTTGAACACTGAAGCTTTCTTT.

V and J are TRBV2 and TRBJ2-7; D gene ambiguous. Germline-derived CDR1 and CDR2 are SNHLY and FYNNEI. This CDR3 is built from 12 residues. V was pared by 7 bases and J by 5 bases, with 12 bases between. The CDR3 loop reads CASNESGDEQYF. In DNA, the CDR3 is TGTGCCAGCAACGAGTCAGGCGACGAGCAGTACTTC.

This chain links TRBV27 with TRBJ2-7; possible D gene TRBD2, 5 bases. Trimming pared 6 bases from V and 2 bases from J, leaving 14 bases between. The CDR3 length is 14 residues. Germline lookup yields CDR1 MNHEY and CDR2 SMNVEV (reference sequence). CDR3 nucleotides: TGTGCCAGCAGCTGGAGGACTGATGCCTACGAGCAGTACTTC. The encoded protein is CASSWRTDAYEQYF.

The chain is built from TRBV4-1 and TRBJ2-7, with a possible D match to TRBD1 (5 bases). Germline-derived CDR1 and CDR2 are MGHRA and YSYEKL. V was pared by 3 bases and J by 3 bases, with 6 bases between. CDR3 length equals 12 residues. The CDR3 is CASSQDNYEQYF. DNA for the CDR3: TGCGCCAGCAGCCAGGACAACTACGAGCAGTACTTC.

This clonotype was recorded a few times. CDR3 region: CASKSRGAGELFF. In DNA, the CDR3 is TGTGCCAGCAAGAGCAGGGGGGCAGGGGAGCTGTTTTTT. The chain couples TRBV6-6 to TRBJ2-2; possible D gene TRBD1, 7 bases. V lost 7 bases, J lost 8 bases, and 14 bases lay in between. This CDR3 spans 13 amino acids. Germline loops: CDR1 MNHNY, CDR2 SVGAGI (reference sequence).

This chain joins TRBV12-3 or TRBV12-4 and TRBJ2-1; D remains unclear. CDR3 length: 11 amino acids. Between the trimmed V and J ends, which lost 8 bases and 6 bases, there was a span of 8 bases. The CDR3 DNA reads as TGTGCCAGCGGCATTAGCAATGAGCAGTTCTTC. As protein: CASGISNEQFF.

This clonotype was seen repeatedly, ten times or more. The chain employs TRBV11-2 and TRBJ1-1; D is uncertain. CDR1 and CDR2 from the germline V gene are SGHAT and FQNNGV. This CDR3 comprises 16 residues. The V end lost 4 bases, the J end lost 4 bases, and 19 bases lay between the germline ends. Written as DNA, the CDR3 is TGTGCCAGCAGCTCCCCACGGTGGCAAAGGAGCACTGAAGCTTTCTTT. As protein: CASSSPRWQRSTEAFF.

DNA of the CDR3: TGTGCCAGCAGCCGCGACAGGGGAATAAATCAGCCCCAGCATTTT. Amino acids: CASSRDRGINQPQHF. The rearrangement uses TRBV27 and TRBJ1-5; the match to TRBD1 covers 8 bases. Germline CDR1 reads MNHEY; CDR2 reads SMNVEV (reference sequence). The CDR3 covers 15 residues. Losses at the gene ends were 6 bases for V and 4 bases for J; bases not matched to a gene: 8.

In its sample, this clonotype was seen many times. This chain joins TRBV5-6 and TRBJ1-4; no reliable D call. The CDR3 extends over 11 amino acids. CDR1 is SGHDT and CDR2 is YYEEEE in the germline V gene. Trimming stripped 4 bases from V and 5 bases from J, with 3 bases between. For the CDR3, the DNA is TGTGCCAGCAGCGAAAATGAAAAACTGTTTTTT. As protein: CASSENEKLFF.

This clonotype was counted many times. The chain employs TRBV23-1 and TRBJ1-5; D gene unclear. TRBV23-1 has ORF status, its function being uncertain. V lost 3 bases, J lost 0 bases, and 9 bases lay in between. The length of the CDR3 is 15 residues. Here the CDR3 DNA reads TGCGCCAGCAGTCAGGAACAGTTTAGCAATCAGCCCCAGCATTTT. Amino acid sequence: CASSQEQFSNQPQHF.

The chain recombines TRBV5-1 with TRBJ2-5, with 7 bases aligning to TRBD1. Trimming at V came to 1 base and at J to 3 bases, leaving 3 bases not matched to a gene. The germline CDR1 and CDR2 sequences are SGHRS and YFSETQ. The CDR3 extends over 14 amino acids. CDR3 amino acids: CASSLIQGEETQYF. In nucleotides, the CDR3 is TGCGCCAGCAGCTTGATCCAGGGGGAAGAGACCCAGTACTTC.

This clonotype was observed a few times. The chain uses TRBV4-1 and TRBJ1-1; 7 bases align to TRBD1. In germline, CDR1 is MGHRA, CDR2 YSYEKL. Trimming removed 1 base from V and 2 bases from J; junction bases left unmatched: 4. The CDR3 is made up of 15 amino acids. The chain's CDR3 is CASSQGGQRNTEAFF. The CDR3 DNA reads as TGCGCCAGCAGCCAAGGGGGACAGAGAAACACTGAAGCTTTCTTT.